A single sample is the source of the 30 T cell receptor beta chains below, sequenced in a study of cytotoxic CD8 clonotypes in ibrutinib-treated CLL. Assay: immunoSEQ multiplex PCR; the TCRdb copy retains only in-frame clones and omits some. The table shows about 200,000 clones, with 75% to 80% occurring only once. The source material was PBMCs, sampled after 12 months of ibrutinib treatment. The receptors derive from a human donor with chronic lymphocytic leukemia.

The chain uses TRBV5-1 and TRBJ2-1; D is perhaps TRBD2 (5 bases). This CDR3 has 15 residues. V was trimmed by 0 bases and J by 2 bases, leaving 9 bases between them. Germline-derived CDR1 and CDR2 are SGHRS and YFSETQ. The CDR3 region is CASSLVSSPYNEQFF. The CDR3 DNA reads TGCGCCAGCAGCTTGGTGTCTAGCCCCTACAATGAGCAGTTCTTC.

Note on this clone: Distinct nucleotide sequences in the sample also encode this CDR3. This sequence joins TRBV6-6 and TRBJ1-1; D possibly corresponds to TRBD1 (5 bases). The V gene's germline CDR1 is MNHNY and CDR2 SVGAGI (reference sequence). The CDR3 is made up of 13 amino acids. V lost 2 bases to trimming and J lost 1 base, with 5 bases between them. The CDR3 loop reads CASSYGGNTEAFF. The DNA of the CDR3 is TGTGCCAGCAGTTACGGGGGGAACACTGAAGCTTTCTTT.

The V call is TRBV9, the J call TRBJ2-7; 12 positions match TRBD2. This CDR3 has 15 residues. V shed 3 bases and J 6 bases; nucleotides not matched to a gene: 7. Germline loops: CDR1 SGDLS, CDR2 YYNGEE. CDR3 residues: CASSALAGGPLEQYF. CDR3 nucleotide sequence: TGTGCCAGCAGCGCTCTAGCGGGGGGGCCCCTCGAGCAGTACTTC.

The J gene is TRBJ1-1, the V gene TRBV29-1, with 9 bases that match TRBD1. The germline V gene has CDR1 SQVTM and CDR2 ANQGSEA. The trim removed 7 bases at V and 5 bases at J, leaving 11 bases unmatched. The CDR3 spans 14 residues. CDR3 amino acids: CSAPPGTGRTEAFF. The CDR3 coding sequence is TGCAGCGCCCCCCCCGGGACAGGGCGGACTGAAGCTTTCTTT.

The rearrangement links TRBV18 to TRBJ1-1, with a possible D match to TRBD1 (5 bases). Trimming stripped 4 bases from V and 4 bases from J, with 10 bases between. This CDR3 is built from 13 residues. Germline CDR1 KGHSH, CDR2 LQKENI. The CDR3 DNA reads as TGTGCCAGCTCACTTCGGGGGGGCACTGAAGCTTTCTTT. Translating gives CASSLRGGTEAFF.

The V and J genes are TRBV28 and TRBJ2-1; no clear D. There are 12 residues in the CDR3. Trimming took 5 bases from V and 11 from J, leaving 13 bases between them. Germline-derived CDR1 and CDR2 are MDHEN and SYDVKM. This CDR3 is CASSGHWLKQFF. The CDR3 region has the DNA TGTGCCAGCAGTGGCCATTGGCTGAAGCAGTTCTTC.

The genes are TRBV5-1 and TRBJ2-3; D unresolved. V was clipped by 7 bases and J by 0 bases, with 12 bases between them. Per the germline V gene, CDR1 is SGHRS and CDR2 is YFSETQ. This CDR3 has 14 residues. CDR3 residues: CASRRSPSTDTQYF. DNA of the CDR3: TGCGCCAGCCGGCGGAGCCCTAGCACAGATACGCAGTATTTT. Full variable domain (remainder filled in from reference TRBV5-1 and TRBJ2-3): KAGVTQTPRYLIKTRGQQVTLSCSPISGHRSVSWYQQTPGQGLQFLFEYFSETQRNKGNFPGRFSGRQFSNSRSEMNVSTLELGDSALYLCASRRSPSTDTQYFGPGTRLTVL.

The gene calls are TRBV11-2 and TRBJ1-2; D remains ambiguous. The V end lost 6 bases, the J end lost 5 bases, and 13 bases lay between the germline ends. This CDR3 contains 13 residues. CDR1 SGHAT and CDR2 FQNNGV come from the germline V gene. The CDR3 loop is CASRDATRYGYTF. The CDR3 nucleotides are TGTGCCAGCAGGGACGCTACTCGGTATGGCTACACCTTC. Full variable domain (rest looked up from reference TRBV11-2 and TRBJ1-2): EAGVAQSPRYKIIEKRQSVAFWCNPISGHATLYWYQQILGQGPKLLIQFQNNGVVDDSQLPKDRFSAERLKGVDSTLKIQPAKLEDSAVYLCASRDATRYGYTFGSGTRLTVV.

This sequence joins TRBV2 and TRBJ2-7; D might be TRBD1 (6 bases). Trimming removed 8 bases at V and 0 bases at J, with 8 bases between. The germline CDR1 and CDR2 sequences are SNHLY and FYNNEI. CDR3 length: 12 residues. The CDR3: CASGQSSYEQYF. Written as DNA, the CDR3 is TGTGCCAGCGGACAGTCCTCCTACGAGCAGTACTTC.

This chain uses TRBV6-5 with TRBJ2-5; 8 bases match TRBD2. J lost 5 bases, V lost 8 bases, and 10 bases had no gene match. CDR1 is MNHEY, CDR2 SVGAGI, per germline. The CDR3 totals 14 residues. In DNA form, the CDR3 reads TGTGCCAGCCGGAGCGGGAGTCGAAGGGAGACCCAGTACTTC. Translation gives CASRSGSRRETQYF.

In its sample, this clone was seen once. The V call is TRBV5-4, the J call TRBJ2-1; 8 bases map to TRBD2. The CDR3 is 16 amino acids. Trimming at V came to 0 bases and at J to 4 bases, leaving 6 bases not matched to a gene. Germline CDR1 SGHNT, CDR2 YYREEE (reference sequence). CDR3: CASSLGGTSAYNEQFF. In nucleotides, the CDR3 is TGTGCCAGCAGCTTGGGAGGGACTAGTGCGTACAATGAGCAGTTCTTC.

CDR3 nucleotides: TGTGCCAGCAGTCCCCACCGGACAGGGGCGTTCGCTTTCTTT. It specifies CASSPHRTGAFAFF. The chain combines TRBV27 with TRBJ1-1; 9 nucleotides align to TRBD1. Germline CDR1 reads MNHEY; CDR2 reads SMNVEV (reference sequence). Trimming at V came to 5 bases and at J to 11 bases, leaving 12 bases not matched to a gene. The CDR3 loop spans 14 amino acids.

This chain's CDR3 is CASSEGDRDWETQYF. CDR3 bases: TGTGCCAGCAGTGAGGGGGACAGGGATTGGGAGACCCAGTACTTC. The chain employs TRBV6-1 and TRBJ2-5, with 9 bases identical to TRBD1. CDR3 length: 15 amino acids. Looked up from germline, CDR1 is MNHNS and CDR2 is SASEGT. The trim removed 3 bases at V and 5 bases at J, leaving 7 bases unmatched.

This clone came up a few times. CDR3 sequence (DNA): TGTGCCTGGAGTAGCATTGGTCAGCCCCAGCATTTT. This encodes CAWSSIGQPQHF. The genes are TRBV30 and TRBJ1-5; D gene ambiguous. The CDR3 has 12 amino acids. Trimming shortened V by 2 bases and J by 6 bases, and 8 bases separated the two germline ends. Germline-derived CDR1 and CDR2 are GTSNPN and SVGIG (reference sequence).

The rearrangement uses TRBV5-1 and TRBJ1-3; perhaps TRBD1 as D (5 bases). The CDR3 is 15 amino acids. V was clipped by 0 bases and J by 4 bases, with 11 bases between them. Germline CDR1 and CDR2: SGHRS and YFSETQ. CDR3 loop: CASSLAQVKGNTIYF. In DNA form, the CDR3 reads TGCGCCAGCAGCTTGGCACAGGTGAAGGGAAACACCATATATTTT.

The genes are TRBV7-9 and TRBJ1-3; TRBD1 aligns across 7 bases. CDR1 SEHNR and CDR2 FQNEAQ come from the germline V gene (reference sequence). V was pared by 5 bases and J by 4 bases, with 11 bases of the junction left unmatched. This CDR3 spans 16 amino acids. This CDR3 is CASSRPDRADGNTIYF. CDR3 in DNA: TGTGCCAGCAGCCGTCCCGACAGGGCTGACGGAAACACCATATATTTT.

The chain employs TRBV5-5 and TRBJ2-1, with TRBD1 as a possible D gene (5 bases). V lost 1 base to trimming and J lost 4 bases, with 18 bases between them. Germline V gene data show CDR1 as SGHKS and CDR2 as YYEKEE (reference sequence). CDR3 length: 17 residues. The CDR3: CASSLPGPNRTYNEQFF. DNA for the CDR3: TGTGCCAGCAGCTTGCCAGGGCCGAACCGAACATACAATGAGCAGTTCTTC.

The chain couples TRBV30 to TRBJ1-1; D may be TRBD1 (6 bases). CDR1 is GTSNPN, CDR2 SVGIG, per germline (reference sequence). The CDR3 totals 15 residues. Trimming left V 2 bases short and J 0 bases short, with 13 bases between. The CDR3 sequence is CAWSSIGTLNTEAFF. The CDR3 region has the DNA TGTGCCTGGAGTTCAATCGGGACATTGAACACTGAAGCTTTCTTT.

The chain has TRBV5-1 and TRBJ2-2; no firm D call. The CDR3 extends over 15 amino acids. V was pared by 2 bases and J by 3 bases, with 11 bases between. Germline V lookup: CDR1 SGHRS, CDR2 YFSETQ. CDR3 DNA sequence: TGCGCCAGCAGCTTTCCCTACCCCGACACCGGGGAGCTGTTTTTT. Its translation is CASSFPYPDTGELFF.

The chain employs TRBV5-1 and TRBJ2-2; 10 bases line up with TRBD2. CDR1 and CDR2 (germline): SGHRS, YFSETQ. The CDR3 extends over 16 amino acids. V shed 3 bases, J shed 6 bases, and the junction held 8 bases outside the gene matches. The CDR3 loop reads CASSSRASGSSGELFF. In DNA, the CDR3 is TGCGCCAGCAGCTCCCGGGCTAGCGGGAGCTCCGGGGAGCTGTTTTTT.

The J gene is TRBJ2-1, the V gene TRBV5-1; D tentatively fits TRBD1 or TRBD2 (6 bases each). V lost 5 bases and J 2 bases, leaving 14 bases between the germline ends. CDR3 length: 15 amino acids. Germline CDR1 is SGHRS and CDR2 is YFSETQ. This chain's CDR3 is CASRGGGTAYNEQFF. The CDR3 nucleotides are TGCGCCAGCAGAGGAGGGGGGACCGCCTACAATGAGCAGTTCTTC.

The rearrangement joins TRBV7-8 to TRBJ2-3; 7 nucleotides agree with TRBD1. Germline V CDR1 and CDR2: SGHVS, FQNEAQ. The trim removed 0 bases at V and 4 bases at J, leaving 4 bases unmatched. CDR3 length: 15 amino acids. CDR3 DNA sequence: TGTGCCAGCAGCTTAGCGACAGGGTGGTCAGATACGCAGTATTTT. Residues: CASSLATGWSDTQYF.

V gene TRBV18 combines with J gene TRBJ2-7; 7 positions match TRBD1. Germline-derived CDR1 and CDR2 are KGHSH and LQKENI. This CDR3 region has 13 residues. Losses at the gene ends were 3 bases for V and 4 bases for J; bases not matched to a gene: 3. CDR3 in DNA: TGTGCCAGCTCACCGGACAGGACTTACGAGCAGTACTTC. Protein product: CASSPDRTYEQYF.

The chain uses TRBV13 and TRBJ1-3, with D possibly matching TRBD1 (5 bases). Trimming left V 5 bases short and J 0 bases short, with 14 bases between. Looked up from germline, CDR1 is PRHDT and CDR2 is FYEKMQ (reference sequence). The CDR3 spans 16 residues. CDR3 DNA sequence: TGTGCCAGCAGCCCCCCGACAGCGCTCTCTGGAAACACCATATATTTT. This translates into CASSPPTALSGNTIYF. Complete variable domain (other parts from reference TRBV13 and TRBJ1-3): AAGVIQSPRHLIKEKRETATLKCYPIPRHDTVYWYQQGPGQDPQFLISFYEKMQSDKGSIPDRFSAQQFSDYHSELNMSSLELGDSALYFCASSPPTALSGNTIYFGEGSWLTVV.

The chain is built from TRBV14 and TRBJ1-1; TRBD1 matches at 8 bases. Germline CDR1 is SGHDN and CDR2 is FVKESK. Losses at the gene ends were 7 bases for V and 0 bases for J; bases not matched to a gene: 16. This CDR3 comprises 18 residues. The CDR3 sequence: CASNHLGDRSIMNTEAFF. The CDR3 DNA is TGTGCCAGCAACCACCTAGGGGACAGGTCCATTATGAACACTGAAGCTTTCTTT.

The chain combines TRBV27 with TRBJ2-2; the D gene is possibly TRBD2 (6 bases). The CDR3 runs 18 residues. The germline gives CDR1 MNHEY, CDR2 SMNVEV (reference sequence). Trimming removed 8 bases from V and 1 base from J, with 23 bases in between. CDR3: CASSRWPGGVENTGELFF. CDR3 bases: TGTGCCAGCTCCCGCTGGCCCGGCGGGGTGGAGAACACCGGGGAGCTGTTTTTT.

The chain is built from TRBV6-5 and TRBJ1-6, with 8 nucleotides matching TRBD1. CDR3 length: 14 amino acids. The V segment lost 5 bases and the J segment 6 bases; nucleotides outside the gene matches: 3. Germline V gives CDR1 MNHEY, CDR2 SVGAGI. The CDR3 DNA is TGTGCCAGCAGTCCCCAGGGGGCTAATTCACCCCTCCACTTT. Amino acid sequence: CASSPQGANSPLHF.

This chain links TRBV29-1 with TRBJ2-2, with TRBD2 as a possible D gene (6 bases). The V and J ends lost 4 bases and 5 bases respectively, with 17 bases between them. Germline CDR1 is SQVTM and CDR2 is ANQGSEA. The length of the CDR3 is 15 residues. CDR3 sequence (DNA): TGCAGCGTTGCGGAAATGGAGGGGATGACCGGGGAGCTGTTTTTT. Encoded protein: CSVAEMEGMTGELFF.

The genes are TRBV7-9 and TRBJ2-1; 8 nucleotides agree with TRBD1. The CDR3 is made up of 14 amino acids. Unmatched junction bases numbered 4, after V lost 1 base and J lost 8 bases. The V gene's germline CDR1 is SEHNR and CDR2 FQNEAQ (reference sequence). The DNA for the CDR3 is TGTGCCAGCAGCTTAGGACAGGGGATGGATGAGCAGTTCTTC. Translation gives CASSLGQGMDEQFF.

This clone was detected only a few times. The chain has TRBV25-1 and TRBJ1-5, with a weak D call TRBD1 (6 bases). Deletions cut 4 bases from V and 7 bases from J, with 11 bases between. This CDR3 is 13 amino acids long. The germline CDR1 and CDR2 sequences are MGHDK and SYGVNS. CDR3 protein: CASSAAGDQPQHF. The CDR3 nucleotides are TGTGCCAGCAGTGCGGCAGGGGACCAGCCCCAGCATTTT.